Following are 5 T cell receptor beta chains from one sample sequenced in a study of OX40 agonist ivuxolimab in advanced cancers. Clones were sequenced by immunoSEQ multiplex PCR, and TCRdb holds only the in-frame ones, with some missing. The sample includes around 67,000 clones, 80% seen only once; the top ten take approximately 1.2%. Sample: CD4+ or CD8+ T cells sorted from blood, taken in a trial of the OX40 agonist ivuxolimab. All receptors come from an adult with an advanced solid tumor such as melanoma, head and neck, liver or kidney cancer.

CDR3 in DNA: TGTGCCAGCAGCTTGGCCGCGGGCGGGGGGGTCACAGATACGCAGTATTTT. It yields the protein CASSLAAGGGVTDTQYF. This chain connects TRBV5-4 to TRBJ2-3; 9 nucleotides match TRBD2. Germline lookup yields CDR1 SGHNT and CDR2 YYREEE (reference sequence). V trimming: 0 bases; J trimming: 2 bases; junction bases outside the gene matches: 7. The CDR3 has 17 amino acids.

The J gene is TRBJ2-1, the V gene TRBV13; D not certain. The CDR3 runs 11 residues. Trimming removed 2 bases from V and 5 bases from J, with 1 base in between. Germline V gives CDR1 PRHDT, CDR2 FYEKMQ (reference sequence). The CDR3 sequence: CASSLNNEQFF. As DNA, the CDR3 is TGTGCCAGCAGCTTAAACAATGAGCAGTTCTTC.

This chain joins TRBV5-1 and TRBJ2-1; D might be TRBD2 (6 bases). CDR1 and CDR2 from the germline V gene are SGHRS and YFSETQ. This CDR3 is 14 amino acids long. V lost 0 bases and J lost 9, with 13 bases in between. CDR3 coding DNA: TGCGCCAGCAGCTTGGGCGGGGTGAGGGGTGAGCAGTTCTTC. Protein product: CASSLGGVRGEQFF.

The chain employs TRBV27 and TRBJ1-4; 9 nucleotides align to TRBD1. The trim removed 6 bases at V and 7 bases at J, leaving 9 bases unmatched. The CDR3 runs to 15 residues. CDR1 is MNHEY and CDR2 is SMNVEV in the germline V gene (reference sequence). CDR3 DNA: TGTGCCAGCAGACTACAACAGGGGGCGACTGAAAAACTGTTTTTT. Translated: CASRLQQGATEKLFF. The variable domain in full, completed from reference TRBV27 and TRBJ1-4, reads EAQVTQNPRYLITVTGKKLTVTCSQNMNHEYMSWYRQDPGLGLRQIYYSMNVEVTDKGDVPEGYKVSRKEKRNFPLILESPSPNQTSLYFCASRLQQGATEKLFFGSGTQLSVL.

This clone appeared a few times. The chain has TRBV30 and TRBJ1-1; D gene uncertain. This CDR3 spans 13 amino acids. V was trimmed by 0 bases and J by 5 bases, leaving 10 bases between them. CDR1 GTSNPN and CDR2 SVGIG come from the germline V gene (reference sequence). The CDR3 reads CAWSVIRWTEAFF. The CDR3 DNA is TGTGCCTGGAGTGTTATTAGGTGGACTGAAGCTTTCTTT.